This TCR beta chain was captured by sequencing in a study of glioma-infiltrating T cells after dendritic cell vaccination. On the study more broadly: Patients had newly diagnosed or recurrent glioblastoma and received dendritic cell vaccines. Dendritic cell vaccine was injected intradermally three times, biweekly.

Germline loops: CDR1 LNHDA, CDR2 SQIVND (reference sequence). Trimming at V came to 7 bases and at J to 3 bases, leaving 8 bases not matched to a gene. This CDR3 is built from 15 residues. The repertoire was sequenced with immunoSEQ multiplex PCR; TCRdb's copy has only in-frame clones and lacks some. The sample lists tens of thousands of clones, 85% to 90% occurring once. Time point denoted: after dendritic cell vaccination, including at tumor progression/relapse. Source: blood, taken after dendritic cell vaccination. The TCR comes from a human donor with glioblastoma. The rearrangement joins TRBV19 to TRBJ1-1; 10 nucleotides agree with TRBD1. The CDR3 DNA reads as TGTGCCAGTAAGGACAGGGGGTTCACCGACACTGAAGCTTTCTTT. Its translation is CASKDRGFTDTEAFF.